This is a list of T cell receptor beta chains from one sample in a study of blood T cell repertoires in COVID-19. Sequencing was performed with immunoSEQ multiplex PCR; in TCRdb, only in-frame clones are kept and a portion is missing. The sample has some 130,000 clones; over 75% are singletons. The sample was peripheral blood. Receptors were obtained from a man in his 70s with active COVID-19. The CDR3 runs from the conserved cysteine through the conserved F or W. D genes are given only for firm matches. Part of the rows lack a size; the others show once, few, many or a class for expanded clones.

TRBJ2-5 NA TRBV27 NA TGTGCCAGCAGTCAATTATGGAGTAGGGAGACCCAGTACTTC CASSQLWSRETQYF
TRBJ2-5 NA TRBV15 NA TGTGCCACCAGCAGTGGACTTGGGTTAGTGACCCAGTACTTC CATSSGLGLVTQYF
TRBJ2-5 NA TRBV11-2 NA TGTGCCAGCAGTTTAGCGTTCGAGACCCAGTACTTC CASSLAFETQYF
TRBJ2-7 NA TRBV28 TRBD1 TGTGCCAGCAGTTCCCTGACAGGGAAGAGTGAGCAGTACTTC CASSSLTGKSEQYF
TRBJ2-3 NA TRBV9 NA TGTGCCAGCAGAGATGGACAGAGTAGCACAGATACGCAGTATTTT CASRDGQSSTDTQYF
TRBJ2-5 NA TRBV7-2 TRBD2 TGTGCCAGCAGGGGACTAGCGGGAGGCCAAGAGACCCAGTACTTC CASRGLAGGQETQYF
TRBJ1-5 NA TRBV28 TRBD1 TGTGCCAGCAGTACCGACAGGGAAGGTGATAGTCAGCCCCAGCATTTT CASSTDREGDSQPQHF
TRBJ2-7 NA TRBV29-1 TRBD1 TGCAGCGTTGAGGATGGATTAGGGACAGGGGGATCCTACGAGCAGTACTTC CSVEDGLGTGGSYEQYF
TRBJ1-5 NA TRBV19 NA TGTGCCAGTAGTCCAGGGCAGGGAAACAATCAGCCCCAGCATTTT CASSPGQGNNQPQHF
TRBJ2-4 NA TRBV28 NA TGTGCCAGCAGGTTCCGGGACTTAGGCATTCAGTACTTC CASRFRDLGIQYF
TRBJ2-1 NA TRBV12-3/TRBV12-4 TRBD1 TGTGCCAGCAGCGGGACAGGGTGGCAGCAGTTCTTC CASSGTGWQQFF
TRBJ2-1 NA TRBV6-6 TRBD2 TGTGCCAGCAGTTACGCTAGCGGGAGGAAGGATGAGCAGTTCTTC CASSYASGRKDEQFF
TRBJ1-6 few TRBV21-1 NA TGTGCCAGCAGCAAAGTCGACAGAAACTCACCCCTCCACTTT CASSKVDRNSPLHF
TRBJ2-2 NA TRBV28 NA TGTGCCAGCAGTCCGCAGACTAACACCGGGGAGCTGTTTTTT CASSPQTNTGELFF
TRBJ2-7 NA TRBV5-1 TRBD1 TGCGCCAGCAGCTCCGGGACAGGGGTAAACGAGCAGTACTTC CASSSGTGVNEQYF
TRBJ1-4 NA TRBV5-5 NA TGTGCCAGCAGCTTGGGGGGGCTTGAGGAAAAACTGTTTTTT CASSLGGLEEKLFF
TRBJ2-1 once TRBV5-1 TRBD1 TGCGCCAGCAGCTTGGTGGGACAGACGGAGAATGAGCAGTTCTTC CASSLVGQTENEQFF
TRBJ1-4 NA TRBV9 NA TGTGCCAGCAGCCCCGACCGAACGGGAAAACTGTTTTTT CASSPDRTGKLFF
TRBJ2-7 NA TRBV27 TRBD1 TGTGCCAGCAGTCCTCGCCTGGGACAGGGCTACGAGCAGTACTTC CASSPRLGQGYEQYF
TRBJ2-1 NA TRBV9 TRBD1 TGTGCCAGCAGCGCCCCGGACAGGGGGCTCGGTGAGCAGTTCTTC CASSAPDRGLGEQFF
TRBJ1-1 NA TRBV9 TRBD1 TGTGCCAGCGGCAAAATTGGGGGACAGGGGGTTCCGGAAGCTTTCTTT CASGKIGGQGVPEAFF
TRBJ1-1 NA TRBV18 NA TGTGCCAGCTCACCACTAGATTTGAACACTGAAGCTTTCTTT CASSPLDLNTEAFF
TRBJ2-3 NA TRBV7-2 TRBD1 TGTGCCAGCAGCTTAGTTGGGGGACAGGGTGGAGTTACGCAGTATTTT CASSLVGGQGGVTQYF
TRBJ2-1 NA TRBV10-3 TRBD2 TGTGCCATCAGTGCCGCGGGAGGGGGGGGTGAGCAGTTCTTC CAISAAGGGGEQFF
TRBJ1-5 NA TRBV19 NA TGTGCCAGTAGTCTGTATCAGCCCCAGCATTTT CASSLYQPQHF
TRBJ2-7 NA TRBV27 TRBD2 TGTGCCAGCACCCGAACCGGGACTAGTAGCGAGCAGTACTTC CASTRTGTSSEQYF
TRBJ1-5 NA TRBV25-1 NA TGTGCCAGCAGTTCAGGGGACAATCAGCCCCAGCATTTT CASSSGDNQPQHF
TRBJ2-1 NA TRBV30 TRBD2 TGTGCCTGGAGCCGACTAGCGGGAGAGGGTGAGCAGTTCTTC CAWSRLAGEGEQFF
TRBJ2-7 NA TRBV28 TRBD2 TGTGCCAGCACTACTGGGACTAGCGGGAGGGGTGAGCAGTACTTC CASTTGTSGRGEQYF
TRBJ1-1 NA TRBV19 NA TGTGCCAGTAGCGTAAAGGGGGACACTGAAGCTTTCTTT CASSVKGDTEAFF
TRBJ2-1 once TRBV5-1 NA TGCGCCAGCAGCTTGACGGGTTACAATGAGCAGTTCTTC CASSLTGYNEQFF
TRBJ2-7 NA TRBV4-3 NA TGCGCCAGCAGCCAAGAGTTGTTAACCTACGAGCAGTACTTC CASSQELLTYEQYF
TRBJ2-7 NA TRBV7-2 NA TGTGCCAGCAGCTTAGAGATTAGGGGGATCGAGCAGTACTTC CASSLEIRGIEQYF